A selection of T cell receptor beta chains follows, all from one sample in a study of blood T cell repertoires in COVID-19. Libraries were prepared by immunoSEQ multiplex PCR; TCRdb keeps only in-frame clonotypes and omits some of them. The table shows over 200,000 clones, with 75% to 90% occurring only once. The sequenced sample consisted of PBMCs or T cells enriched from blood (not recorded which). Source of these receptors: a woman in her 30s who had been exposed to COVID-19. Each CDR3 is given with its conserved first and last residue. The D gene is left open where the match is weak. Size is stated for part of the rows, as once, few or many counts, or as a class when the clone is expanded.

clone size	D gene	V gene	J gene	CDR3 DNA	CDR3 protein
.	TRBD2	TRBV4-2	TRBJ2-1	TGTGCCAGCAGCCAAGAGAACCTAGCGGGAGTTAATGAGCAGTTCTTC	CASSQENLAGVNEQFF
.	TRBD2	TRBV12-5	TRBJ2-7	TGTGCTAGTGGTCCCCCGGGGGGGGGAGCCTACGAGCAGTACTTC	CASGPPGGGAYEQYF
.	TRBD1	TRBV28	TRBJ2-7	TGTGCCAGCAGAGCCGGGACAGGGGTCTCCTACGAGCAGTACTTC	CASRAGTGVSYEQYF
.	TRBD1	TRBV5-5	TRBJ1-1	TGTGCCAGCAGCGGGACAGGGATTTTGAACACTGAAGCTTTCTTT	CASSGTGILNTEAFF
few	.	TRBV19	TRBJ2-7	TGTGCCAGTAGTGCGTCTAGGATTCTTGGCGAGCAGTACTTC	CASSASRILGEQYF
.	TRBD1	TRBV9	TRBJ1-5	TGTGCCAGCAGCGTGGGGACAGGGAGGACCTCGAGTCAGCCCCAGCATTTT	CASSVGTGRTSSQPQHF
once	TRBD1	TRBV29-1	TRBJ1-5	TGCAGCGTTGCGGGGACAGAAAATCAGCCCCAGCATTTT	CSVAGTENQPQHF
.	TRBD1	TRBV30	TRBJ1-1	TGTGCCTGGAGTACAACAGGGGTAGGAACTGAAGCTTTCTTT	CAWSTTGVGTEAFF
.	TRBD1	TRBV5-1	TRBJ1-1	TGCGCCAGCAGCGCCAGGGGGCCCACTGAAGCTTTCTTT	CASSARGPTEAFF
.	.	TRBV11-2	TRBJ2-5	TGTGCCAGCAGCTTATACTATCGGACAGCAGAGACCCAGTACTTC	CASSLYYRTAETQYF
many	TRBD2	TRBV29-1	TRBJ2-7	TGCAGCGTTGAAGATCCCCTAGCGGGAGGTACCTACGAGCAGTACTTC	CSVEDPLAGGTYEQYF
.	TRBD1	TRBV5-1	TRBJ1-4	TGCGCCAGCAGCCTGCGGGACAGGAATGAAAAACTGTTTTTT	CASSLRDRNEKLFF
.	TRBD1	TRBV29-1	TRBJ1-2	TGCAGCGTGGCTAAAGATGGACAGGGGAATGGGGGCTACACCTTC	CSVAKDGQGNGGYTF
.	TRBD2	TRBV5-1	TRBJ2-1	TGCGCCAGCAGCTTGGGACTAGCGGGAGAGGTTGAGCAGTTCTTC	CASSLGLAGEVEQFF
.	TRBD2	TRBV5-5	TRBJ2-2	TGTGCCAGCACCTCTCGGGGGGGTCCGTTCACCGGGGAGCTGTTTTTT	CASTSRGGPFTGELFF
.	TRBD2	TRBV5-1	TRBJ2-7	TGCGCCAGCAGCTTTGGACTAGCGGGAAGGGACGAGCAGTACTTC	CASSFGLAGRDEQYF
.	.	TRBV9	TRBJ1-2	TGTGCCAGCAGCGCCGTAGGGGCAGGGTATTCAGGCTACACCTTC	CASSAVGAGYSGYTF
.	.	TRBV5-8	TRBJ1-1	TGTGCCAGCAGCTTGGTGGGGCTAAACACTGAAGCTTTCTTT	CASSLVGLNTEAFF
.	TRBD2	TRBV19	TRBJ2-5	TGTGCCAGTAGTATAGTAGGGGGACTAGCGGAGCCCCAGTACTTC	CASSIVGGLAEPQYF
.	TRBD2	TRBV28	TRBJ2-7	TGTGCCAGCAGTTTAGGACTAGCGGGAAGGAACGAGCAGTACTTC	CASSLGLAGRNEQYF
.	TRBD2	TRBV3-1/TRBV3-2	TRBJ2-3	TGTGCCAGCAGCCGCGGGGGAGCGAGGCCCCAGTATTTT	CASSRGGARPQYF
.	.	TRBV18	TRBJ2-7	TGTGCCAGCTCACCGCGACAGTTGCATAGCTCCTACGAGCAGTACTTC	CASSPRQLHSSYEQYF